This T cell receptor beta chain was captured by sequencing in a study of human T cells and chemical hapten exposure. Looked up from germline, CDR1 is SGHRS and CDR2 is YFSETQ. Trimming stripped 2 bases from V and 2 bases from J, with 9 bases between. The CDR3 extends over 14 amino acids. In this sample, this clonotype turned up many times. Each CDR3 protein is one row after TCRdb ran MiXCR on the RACE reads. The repertoire has some 79,000 distinct CDR3 sequences, roughly 10% of them found once; the top ten carry around 5%. As for time point: patch test 2, 6 weeks after DPC sensitization. Treatment here: therapeutic diphenylcyclopropenone sensitization with weekly scalp DPC.

The V gene is TRBV5-1, the J gene TRBJ2-3, with D possibly matching TRBD1 (6 bases). The sequence was obtained from a woman aged 45-65 years with alopecia areata. Some clones in this sample may be carry-over from other donors' samples. The source was whole blood, collected in connection with sensitization to the hapten diphenylcyclopropenone (DPC). This CDR3 reads CASSLTGSTDTQYF. In DNA form, the CDR3 reads TGCGCCAGCAGCTTAACAGGGTCCACAGATACGCAGTATTTT.